The 18 T cell receptor beta chains below all came from one sample that was sequenced in a study of T cells after yellow fever vaccination (dated by TCRdb to between 2018 and 2021). Explained via the paper, the treatment or condition label denotes: live attenuated yellow fever vaccine strain. The library was obtained by 5' RACE. Sequencer: Illumina HiSeq 2500. The public sequencing data were trimmed at Q25 with fastp and processed into clonotypes with MiXCR by TCRdb, which kept only in-frame beta chains. Every entry covers one CDR3 protein and lists the most common genes and DNA from its rows. This sample comprises a few hundred thousand distinct CDR3 sequences, roughly 8.4% of them detected only once. The ten largest clones represent 15% to 20% of the sample. Here the sequenced sample was PBMCs, taken approximately 40 days after the first yellow fever vaccination. The source of these receptors is a man younger than 30 who received the YFV17D yellow fever vaccine.

This clonotype was seen a handful of times. The rearrangement links TRBV11-2 to TRBJ2-5, with 8 bases that match TRBD2. This CDR3 has 17 amino acids. Per germline, CDR1 SGHAT and CDR2 FQNNGV. V lost 1 base and J lost 1; bases outside the gene matches: 8. The CDR3 region is CASSLGSSGLIQETQYF. In DNA form, the CDR3 reads TGTGCCAGCAGCTTAGGATCTAGCGGGCTCATCCAAGAGACCCAGTACTTC.

This clonotype was counted a few times. This chain links TRBV12-3 or TRBV12-4 with TRBJ2-2; D uncertain. The CDR3 is 12 amino acids. V lost 0 bases, J lost 6 bases, and 2 bases lay in between. CDR3 nucleotides: TGTGCCAGCAGTTTAGCGCCCGGGGAGCTGTTTTTT. As protein: CASSLAPGELFF.

This clonotype has a count of ten or more. V and J are TRBV12-3 or TRBV12-4 and TRBJ1-5; no definite D call. The germline V and J ends were trimmed by 6 bases and 5 bases, with 11 bases remaining between them. The CDR3 covers 13 residues. CDR3 protein: CASSRGRDQPQHF. CDR3 coding DNA: TGTGCCAGCAGCCGAGGCCGGGATCAGCCCCAGCATTTT.

The genes are TRBV7-2 and TRBJ2-1; perhaps TRBD1 as D (5 bases). The V and J ends lost 8 bases and 4 bases respectively, with 21 bases between them. Germline loops: CDR1 SGHTA, CDR2 FQGNSA. The CDR3 extends over 16 amino acids. The CDR3 DNA reads TGTGCCAGCCGCAGAGGTATAGGGCAGGGATACAATGAGCAGTTCTTC. Protein sequence: CASRRGIGQGYNEQFF.

This chain uses TRBV28 with TRBJ2-7; D is unclear. Trimming pared 11 bases from V and 3 bases from J, leaving 14 bases between. CDR1 MDHEN and CDR2 SYDVKM come from the germline V gene. This CDR3 contains 12 residues. CDR3 region: CAVSGSDYEQYV. CDR3 bases: TGTGCCGTTTCCGGCAGCGACTACGAGCAGTACGTC.

The chain couples TRBV12-3 or TRBV12-4 to TRBJ2-1; TRBD2 matches at 7 bases. The CDR3 covers 15 residues. The V gene end was trimmed by 5 bases and the J gene end by 2 bases; junction bases not matched to a gene: 6. CDR3 loop: CASSRKRGPYNEQFF. The CDR3 DNA is TGTGCCAGCAGTCGAAAGCGGGGTCCCTACAATGAGCAGTTCTTC.

The CDR3 is CAMGPGGGTDTQYF. The CDR3 DNA reads TGTGCCATGGGCCCCGGGGGCGGAACAGATACGCAGTATTTT. V usage is TRBV4-2 and J usage is TRBJ2-3, with D possibly being TRBD1 or TRBD2 (6 bases each). The CDR3 extends over 14 amino acids. V lost 10 bases and J 3 bases, leaving 17 bases between the germline ends. Germline CDR1 LGHNA, CDR2 YNFKEQ.

The chain employs TRBV6-2 or TRBV6-3 and TRBJ1-5; weak D call: TRBD1 (6 bases). The CDR3 runs 12 residues. CDR1 is MNHEY, CDR2 SVGEGT, per germline. The V gene lost 6 bases and the J gene lost 5 bases, with 8 bases spanning the gap. CDR3 protein: CASRTGYQPQHF. DNA of the CDR3: TGTGCCAGCAGAACAGGGTATCAGCCCCAGCATTTT.

Remarks on this clonotype: A read error may explain this, as a much larger clone is one base away. The chain links TRBV6-1 to TRBJ2-5; 7 bases are shared with TRBD1. Germline V gives CDR1 MNHNS, CDR2 SASEGT. This CDR3 is 14 amino acids long. The DNA of the CDR3 is TGTGCCAGCAGCCTAACAGGGGATCAAGAGACCCTGTACTTC. Amino acid sequence: CASSLTGDQETLYF.

The chain carries TRBV6-2 or TRBV6-3 and TRBJ2-5, with D possibly TRBD2 on 5 matching bases. Germline V gene data show CDR1 as MNHEY and CDR2 as SVGEGT. The CDR3 covers 12 residues. The V gene lost 8 bases and the J gene lost 12 bases, with 19 bases spanning the gap. CDR3 region: CASSWETSRKYF. The DNA for the CDR3 is TGTGCCAGCTCCTGGGAGACATCAAGAAAGTACTTC.

The V gene is TRBV4-1, the J gene TRBJ1-5, with D uncertain. This CDR3 spans 16 amino acids. Trimming removed 0 bases at V and 5 bases at J, with 14 bases between. Germline values: CDR1 MGHRA, CDR2 YSYEKL. The CDR3 nucleotides are TGCGCCAGCAGCCAAGATCTCCGGGGAAGCGATCAGCCCCAGCATTTT. It encodes CASSQDLRGSDQPQHF.

This chain uses TRBV7-9 with TRBJ2-1; unclear D gene. Deletions cut 1 base from V and 8 bases from J, with 9 bases between. This CDR3 has 13 residues. Germline-derived CDR1 and CDR2 are SEHNR and FQNEAQ (reference sequence). Written as DNA, the CDR3 is TGTGCCAGCAGCTTAGTTGCGGTGTATGAGCAGTTCTTC. Amino acid sequence: CASSLVAVYEQFF. Full variable domain (outside the CDR3, taken from reference TRBV7-9 and TRBJ2-1): DTGVSQNPRHKITKRGQNVTFRCDPISEHNRLYWYRQTLGQGPEFLTYFQNEAQLEKSRLLSDRFSAERPKGSFSTLEIQRTEQGDSAMYLCASSLVAVYEQFFGPGTRLTVL.

This clonotype was counted only a few times. As DNA, the CDR3 is TGTGCCAGCAGCCAGGACTCGAATAACATTCAGTACTTC. Its translation: CASSQDSNNIQYF. The V call is TRBV9, the J call TRBJ2-4, with D perhaps TRBD2 (5 bases). The CDR3 contains 13 residues. Per germline, CDR1 SGDLS and CDR2 YYNGEE. With 4 bases removed from V and 7 bases from J, the gap between germline ends came to 12 bases.

This clonotype was picked up a small number of times. The rearrangement links TRBV3-1 to TRBJ1-5; no clear D gene. Germline V gene sequence: CDR1 LGHDT, CDR2 YNNKEL (reference sequence). The CDR3 covers 14 residues. Trimming shortened V by 11 bases and J by 0 bases, and 14 bases separated the two germline ends. As DNA, the CDR3 is TGTGCCGGAGGACGACGATTTAGCAATCAGCCCCAGCATTTT. It codes for CAGGRRFSNQPQHF.

The chain uses TRBV7-6 and TRBJ2-6; tentative D call: TRBD2 (6 bases). Trimming took 5 bases from V and 0 from J, leaving 14 bases between them. Germline V gene lookup returns CDR1 SGHVS and CDR2 FNYEAQ. CDR3 size: 17 residues. As DNA, the CDR3 is TGTGCCAGCAGCGACCCCCACGGGGGCTCTGGGGCCAACGTCCTGACTTTC. It yields the protein CASSDPHGGSGANVLTF. Full variable domain (missing parts from reference TRBV7-6 and TRBJ2-6): GAGVSQSPRYKVTKRGQDVALRCDPISGHVSLYWYRQALGQGPEFLTYFNYEAQQDKSGLPNDRFSAERPEGSISTLTIQRTEQRDSAMYRCASSDPHGGSGANVLTFGAGSRLTVL.

The V call is TRBV27, the J call TRBJ2-5; TRBD1 agrees at 8 bases. Germline CDR1 is MNHEY and CDR2 is SMNVEV (reference sequence). The CDR3 sequence is 13 residues long. The ends lost 4 bases at V and 9 bases at J; junction bases unmatched: 7. The CDR3 DNA reads TGTGCCAGCAGTTACAGGGGGGAAGGGGCCCAGTACTTC. Its translation is CASSYRGEGAQYF.

This clonotype has only a few counts. The V gene is TRBV5-1, the J gene TRBJ1-1; possibly TRBD1 for D (6 bases). The CDR3 totals 16 residues. The germline V and J ends were trimmed by 0 bases and 4 bases, with 16 bases remaining between them. Germline loops: CDR1 SGHRS, CDR2 YFSETQ. In DNA, the CDR3 is TGCGCCAGCAGCTTGGTTCCGGGGGCTACGGTCACTGAAGCTTTCTTT. Translation: CASSLVPGATVTEAFF.

The chain links TRBV5-1 to TRBJ2-5, with TRBD1 matching 10 bases. The ends lost 0 bases at V and 5 bases at J; junction bases unmatched: 4. There are 15 residues in the CDR3. CDR1 and CDR2 (germline): SGHRS, YFSETQ. The CDR3 region has the DNA TGCGCCAGCAGCTTGGAGACAGGGGGCTTTGAGACCCAGTACTTC. Protein: CASSLETGGFETQYF.